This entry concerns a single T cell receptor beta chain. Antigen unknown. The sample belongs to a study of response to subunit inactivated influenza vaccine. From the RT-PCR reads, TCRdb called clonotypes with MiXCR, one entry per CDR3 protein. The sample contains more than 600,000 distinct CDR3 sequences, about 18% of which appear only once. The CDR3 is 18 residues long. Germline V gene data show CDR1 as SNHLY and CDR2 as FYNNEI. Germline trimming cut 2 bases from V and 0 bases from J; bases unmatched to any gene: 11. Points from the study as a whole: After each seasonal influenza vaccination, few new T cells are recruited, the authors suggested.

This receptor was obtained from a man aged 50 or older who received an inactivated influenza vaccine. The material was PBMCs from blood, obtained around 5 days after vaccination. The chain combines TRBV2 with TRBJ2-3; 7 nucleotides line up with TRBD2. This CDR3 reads CASSEREGSPPSTDTQYF. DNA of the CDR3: TGTGCCAGCAGTGAAAGGGAGGGCTCACCCCCTAGCACAGATACGCAGTATTTT.